These 15 T cell receptor beta chains were all obtained from the same sample, sequenced in a study of T-cell reconstitution after alpha-beta-depleted transplantation in children. For TCRbeta, the library was prepared with unique molecular identifiers. TCRdb re-called the PCR reads with MiXCR, one entry per CDR3 protein. The data show just under 250,000 distinct CDR3 sequences, over 20% seen once. The source was PBMCs, collected before TCRalphabeta/CD19-depleted stem cell transplant. These TCRs come from a girl aged 2 to 10 with Fanconi anemia, due to receive a stem cell transplant.

This clonotype has at least ten counts. The chain carries TRBV6-5 and TRBJ2-1; D not resolved. CDR3 length equals 16 residues. The V end was cut by 2 bases, the J end by 5 bases, with 16 bases between. The germline CDR1 and CDR2 sequences are MNHEY and SVGAGI. The CDR3 DNA follows: TGTGCCAGCAGTTACCCCCTCCCTTTTGAGGACAATGAGCAGTTCTTC. Protein: CASSYPLPFEDNEQFF.

In nucleotides, the CDR3 is TGCAGCGTTGGGACAGGGGGACGGGCAGATACGCAGTATTTT. It yields the protein CSVGTGGRADTQYF. The chain employs TRBV29-1 and TRBJ2-3; 10 bases line up with TRBD1. The junction had 5 bases not matched to a gene; V was cut back by 4 bases and J by 4 bases. The CDR3 covers 14 residues. In germline, CDR1 is SQVTM, CDR2 ANQGSEA.

The chain joins TRBV29-1 to TRBJ2-3, with D possibly matching TRBD1 (6 bases). Trimming stripped 8 bases from V and 3 bases from J, with 12 bases between. There are 12 residues in the CDR3. Germline V gene lookup returns CDR1 SQVTM and CDR2 ANQGSEA. The chain's CDR3 is CSHTGRTDTQYF. The DNA of the CDR3 is TGCAGCCATACAGGGAGAACAGATACGCAGTATTTT.

This clonotype has more than one count but fewer than ten. The chain links TRBV5-1 to TRBJ2-3, with D perhaps matching TRBD2 (5 bases). Trimming removed 5 bases from V and 4 bases from J, with 17 bases in between. From germline, CDR1 is SGHRS and CDR2 YFSETQ. The CDR3 runs 15 residues. DNA of the CDR3: TGCGCCAGCAGAGCCGGGAATCTTCACTCAGATACGCAGTATTTT. Its translation: CASRAGNLHSDTQYF.

The chain recombines TRBV20-1 with TRBJ2-5; tentatively, D is TRBD1 or TRBD2 (5 bases each). The ends were cut back, 6 bases at V and 1 base at J, with 21 bases in the middle. Germline V gives CDR1 DFQATT, CDR2 SNEGSKA (reference sequence). The CDR3 is made up of 16 amino acids. The CDR3 nucleotides are TGCAGTGCCACCTATTGGGGGAACACTGGCCAAGAGACCCAGTACTTC. It codes for CSATYWGNTGQETQYF.

The gene calls are TRBV10-2 and TRBJ2-7; 10 positions agree with TRBD1. From germline, CDR1 is WSHSY and CDR2 SAAADI. This CDR3 is built from 16 residues. With V trimmed by 8 bases and J by 4 bases, 14 bases remained unmatched. CDR3 region: CASSVGTGDSLYEQYF. The CDR3 nucleotides read TGCGCCAGCTCTGTAGGGACAGGGGATTCTCTATACGAGCAGTACTTC.

In this sample, this clonotype turned up many times. V usage is TRBV5-1 and J usage is TRBJ2-2, with 7 positions matching TRBD1. Per the germline V gene, CDR1 is SGHRS and CDR2 is YFSETQ. V lost 4 bases, J lost 2 bases, and 5 bases stayed unmatched. The CDR3 covers 15 residues. The CDR3 is CASSLGQTNTGELFF. The CDR3 DNA sequence: TGCGCCAGCAGCCTGGGACAGACTAACACCGGGGAGCTGTTTTTT.

This clonotype has more than one count but fewer than ten. J is TRBJ2-2 and V is TRBV25-1; D may be TRBD2 (6 bases). With 5 bases removed from V and 8 bases from J, the gap between germline ends came to 9 bases. Germline V gene data show CDR1 as MGHDK and CDR2 as SYGVNS. This CDR3 comprises 12 residues. The CDR3 here is CASSLRGGELFF. The DNA of the CDR3 is TGTGCCAGCAGTTTGCGGGGAGGGGAGCTGTTTTTT.

The J gene is TRBJ1-2, the V gene TRBV7-2; TRBD1 matches 8 bases. Germline V gene data show CDR1 as SGHTA and CDR2 as FQGNSA. The CDR3 length is 15 residues. V dropped 0 bases and J dropped 5; count of bases not matched to a gene: 5. CDR3 residues: CASSLASGTGYGYTF. CDR3 DNA sequence: TGTGCCAGCAGCTTAGCTTCCGGGACAGGTTATGGCTACACCTTC.

At least ten counts were recorded for this clonotype. The chain employs TRBV29-1 and TRBJ2-7; D might be TRBD2 (6 bases). The CDR3 spans 14 residues. Germline CDR1 is SQVTM and CDR2 is ANQGSEA. V dropped 5 bases and J dropped 0 bases, with 14 bases sitting between them. CDR3 sequence (DNA): TGCAGCGTTTGGGGGGACGGGAGCTCCTACGAGCAGTACTTC. This codes for CSVWGDGSSYEQYF.

The V and J genes are TRBV5-6 and TRBJ2-7; TRBD1 agrees at 7 bases. V was clipped by 4 bases and J by 3 bases; unmatched bases: 10. CDR3 size: 15 residues. Germline V gene data show CDR1 as SGHDT and CDR2 as YYEEEE. The CDR3 DNA is TGTGCCAGCAGCGCAGAAACGGGACAGTACTACGAGCAGTACTTC. It codes for CASSAETGQYYEQYF. Combining the CDR3 with reference TRBV5-6 and TRBJ2-7 gives the whole variable domain DAGVTQSPTHLIKTRGQQVTLRCSPKSGHDTVSWYQQALGQGPQFIFQYYEEEERQRGNFPDRFSGHQFPNYSSELNVNALLLGDSALYLCASSAETGQYYEQYFGPGTRLTVT.

This clonotype has at least ten counts. This sequence joins TRBV20-1 and TRBJ2-1, with 7 bases aligning to TRBD2. Trimming took 3 bases from V and 0 from J; bases not matched to a gene: 8. The CDR3 is 16 residues long. CDR1 DFQATT and CDR2 SNEGSKA come from the germline V gene (reference sequence). The CDR3 sequence: CSASSMAGVSYNEQFF. Here the CDR3 DNA reads TGCAGTGCTAGTAGTATGGCGGGGGTCTCCTACAATGAGCAGTTCTTC.

This chain joins TRBV7-3 and TRBJ2-3; D is unresolved. This CDR3 comprises 12 residues. Germline CDR1 SGHTA, CDR2 FQGTGA. The V gene lost 4 bases and the J gene lost 10 bases, with 12 bases spanning the gap. DNA of the CDR3: TGTGCCAGCAGCTCGGGCGCAGGTGCGCAGTATTTT. The encoded protein is CASSSGAGAQYF. The full variable domain, rest sourced from reference TRBV7-3 and TRBJ2-3, is GAGVSQTPSNKVTEKGKYVELRCDPISGHTALYWYRQSLGQGPEFLIYFQGTGAADDSGLPNDRFFAVRPEGSVSTLKIQRTERGDSAVYLCASSSGAGAQYFGPGTRLTVL.

This clonotype showed up just a few times. The chain employs TRBV29-1 and TRBJ2-5; 8 bases fit TRBD1. This CDR3 is built from 14 residues. Germline CDR1 SQVTM, CDR2 ANQGSEA. The junction had 10 bases not matched to a gene; V was cut back by 6 bases and J by 4 bases. CDR3 bases: TGCAGCGTGATACAGGGGGATGTGGCAGAGACCCAGTACTTC. It codes for CSVIQGDVAETQYF.

This clonotype occurred a few times. The chain combines TRBV5-1 with TRBJ2-7; perhaps TRBD2 as D (6 bases). This CDR3 is 17 amino acids long. Trimming pared 0 bases from V and 3 bases from J, leaving 19 bases between. The germline V gene encodes CDR1 SGHRS and CDR2 YFSETQ. In DNA form, the CDR3 reads TGCGCCAGCAGCTTGGTTCGGGGGTCTCCCTTCCTCTACGAGCAGTACTTC. It translates to CASSLVRGSPFLYEQYF.